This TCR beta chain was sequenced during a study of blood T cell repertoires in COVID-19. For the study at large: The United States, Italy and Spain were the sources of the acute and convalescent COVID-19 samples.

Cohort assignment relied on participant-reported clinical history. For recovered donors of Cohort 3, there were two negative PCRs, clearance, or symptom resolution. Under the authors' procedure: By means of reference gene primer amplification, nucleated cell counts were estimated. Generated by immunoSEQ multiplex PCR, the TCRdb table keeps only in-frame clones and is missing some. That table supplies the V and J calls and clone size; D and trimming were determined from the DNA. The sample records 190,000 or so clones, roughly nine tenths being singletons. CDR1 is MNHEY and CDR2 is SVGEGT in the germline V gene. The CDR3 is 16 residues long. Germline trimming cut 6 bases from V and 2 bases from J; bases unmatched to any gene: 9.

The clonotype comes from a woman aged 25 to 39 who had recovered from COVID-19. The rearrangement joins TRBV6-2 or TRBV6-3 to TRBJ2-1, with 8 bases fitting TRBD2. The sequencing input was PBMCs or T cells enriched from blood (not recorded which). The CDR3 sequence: CASSLSEGLAYNEQFF. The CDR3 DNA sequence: TGTGCCAGCAGCCTCTCTGAGGGACTAGCCTACAATGAGCAGTTCTTC.